A selection of T cell receptor beta chains follows, all from one sample in a study of shared clonotypes between healthy human individuals. The table came from immunoSEQ multiplex PCR; TCRdb's copy has only in-frame clones and leaves some out. The data hold fewer than 650,000 clones, with around 78% observed a single time. The sequencing input was PBMCs. These receptors came from a woman aged 40 to 50 in good health. Some clones in this sample may be carry-over from other donors' samples. CDR3s include the opening cysteine and the closing phenylalanine or tryptophan. D genes are given only for firm matches. Not all rows give a size; the values are once, few, many and, for expanded clones, a class.

TRBV6-4	TRBJ2-1	few	NA	CASSPNGGAGDEQFF	TGTGCCAGCAGTCCAAATGGGGGGGCGGGTGATGAGCAGTTCTTC
TRBV13	TRBJ2-1	NA	NA	CASNVRQPGNEQFF	TGTGCCAGCAATGTCCGGCAGCCCGGGAATGAGCAGTTCTTC
TRBV28	TRBJ2-3	NA	TRBD1	CASSYPGTGVADTQYF	TGTGCCAGCAGCTATCCCGGGACAGGGGTCGCAGATACGCAGTATTTT
TRBV7-2	TRBJ1-5	NA	NA	CASSLVAPSDNQPQHF	TGTGCCAGCAGCTTAGTGGCGCCTAGCGATAATCAGCCCCAGCATTTT
TRBV4-1	TRBJ2-1	NA	NA	CASSQDGQPFNEQFF	TGCGCCAGCAGCCAAGATGGGCAGCCCTTCAATGAGCAGTTCTTC
TRBV30	TRBJ1-1	NA	TRBD1	CAWKPQGLTEAFF	TGTGCCTGGAAACCACAGGGGCTCACTGAAGCTTTCTTT
TRBV5-4	TRBJ2-5	NA	TRBD2	CASSFRLAGGEETQYF	TGTGCCAGCAGCTTCAGACTAGCGGGAGGGGAAGAGACCCAGTACTTC
TRBV6-1	TRBJ1-1	NA	NA	CASTEGTEAFF	TGTGCCAGCACCGAGGGAACTGAAGCTTTCTTT
TRBV5-1	TRBJ1-3	NA	NA	CASSLAEEGNTIYF	TGCGCCAGCAGCTTGGCCGAGGAGGGGAACACCATATATTTT
TRBV28	TRBJ2-1	NA	TRBD2	CASSLGLAASSRWFF	TGTGCCAGCAGTTTGGGACTAGCGGCAAGTTCCCGGTGGTTCTTC
TRBV9	TRBJ2-7	NA	NA	CASSVAGGSGEQYF	TGTGCCAGCAGCGTAGCTGGAGGGAGTGGGGAGCAGTACTTC
TRBV28	TRBJ2-7	NA	NA	CASSDLADSSYEQYF	TGTGCCAGCAGTGACTTAGCGGATAGCTCCTACGAGCAGTACTTC
TRBV5-1	TRBJ1-5	NA	NA	CASSLAGSDQPQHF	TGCGCCAGCAGCTTGGCGGGTTCCGATCAGCCCCAGCATTTT
TRBV7-2	TRBJ2-7	NA	TRBD1	CASSLAGTGVHEQYF	TGTGCCAGCAGCTTAGCCGGGACAGGGGTCCACGAGCAGTACTTC
TRBV11-2	TRBJ1-1	NA	NA	CASSLQYTEAFF	TGTGCCAGCAGCTTACAGTACACTGAAGCTTTCTTT
TRBV1	TRBJ2-7	NA	NA	CTSSQDGRLAGISYEQYF	TGCACCAGCAGCCAAGACGGGAGGCTAGCGGGGATCTCCTACGAGCAGTACTTC
TRBV19	TRBJ2-7	many	NA	CASRDYSYEQYF	TGTGCCAGTCGGGATTATTCCTACGAGCAGTACTTC
TRBV19	TRBJ2-7	NA	NA	CASSIRLSYEQYF	TGTGCCAGTAGTATACGGCTTTCCTACGAGCAGTACTTC
TRBV5-4	TRBJ2-7	NA	NA	CASSLGGEQYF	TGTGCCAGCAGCCTCGGAGGCGAGCAGTACTTC
TRBV27	TRBJ1-4	once	NA	CASSSRGRFSNEKLFF	TGTGCCAGCAGTAGCAGGGGCCGCTTCTCTAATGAAAAACTGTTTTTT
TRBV6-1	TRBJ1-4	NA	NA	CASSASTTNEKLFF	TGTGCCAGCAGTGCTTCCACAACTAATGAAAAACTGTTTTTT
TRBV4-3	TRBJ1-2	NA	NA	CASSDPLKLEDGYTF	TGCGCCAGCAGCGACCCCTTGAAGCTAGAAGACGGCTACACCTTC
TRBV2	TRBJ1-4	few	TRBD1	CASSGTGVEKLFF	TGTGCCAGCAGCGGGACAGGGGTTGAAAAACTGTTTTTT
TRBV28	TRBJ1-3	NA	NA	CASSFPGGGNTIYF	TGTGCCAGCAGTTTCCCGGGGGGGGGAAACACCATATATTTT
TRBV28	TRBJ1-3	NA	NA	CASSSRGPRNTIYF	TGTGCCAGCAGCTCCAGGGGCCCCAGAAACACCATATATTTT
TRBV7-8	TRBJ1-1	once	NA	CASSLDAHVAEAFF	TGTGCCAGCAGCTTAGATGCCCATGTTGCTGAAGCTTTCTTT
TRBV7-9	TRBJ2-2	few	TRBD1	CASSPGQGSFSNTGELFF	TGTGCCAGCAGCCCCGGACAGGGTTCTTTCTCGAACACCGGGGAGCTGTTTTTT
TRBV11-3	TRBJ2-3	NA	TRBD2	CASSSGSTSGSTDTQYF	TGTGCCAGCAGCTCCGGGTCGACTAGCGGGAGCACAGATACGCAGTATTTT
TRBV4-3	TRBJ2-2	NA	NA	CASSHTRNTGELFF	TGCGCCAGCAGCCATACCAGGAACACCGGGGAGCTGTTTTTT
TRBV7-9	TRBJ1-4	few	NA	CASSLSRTNGGEKLFF	TGTGCCAGCAGCTTATCCCGGACAAACGGGGGTGAAAAACTGTTTTTT
TRBV29-1	TRBJ1-2	few	TRBD1	CSVYRGPDYGYTF	TGCAGCGTGTACAGGGGGCCCGACTATGGCTACACCTTC
TRBV28	TRBJ1-4	NA	TRBD1	CASSLQGATNEKLFF	TGTGCCAGCAGTCTCCAGGGGGCGACTAATGAAAAACTGTTTTTT
TRBV29-1	TRBJ1-2	once	NA	CSVLQGTNYGYTF	TGCAGCGTTCTTCAGGGAACTAACTATGGCTACACCTTC
TRBV7-2	TRBJ2-5	NA	TRBD1	CASSRGQQETQYF	TGTGCCAGCAGCCGGGGACAGCAAGAGACCCAGTACTTC
TRBV9	TRBJ1-2	once	NA	CASSVGWGHGGYTF	TGTGCCAGCAGCGTAGGATGGGGGCACGGTGGCTACACCTTC
TRBV28	TRBJ1-4	NA	TRBD1	CASSFGTGEFYEKLFF	TGTGCCAGCAGTTTCGGAACAGGGGAGTTTTATGAAAAACTGTTTTTT
TRBV10-3	TRBJ1-3	NA	NA	CAISEGGHIGNTIYF	TGTGCCATCAGTGAGGGGGGACACATAGGAAACACCATATATTTT
TRBV23-1	TRBJ2-2	NA	NA	CASSPLRDTNTGELFF	TGCGCCAGCAGTCCCCTCCGGGACACCAACACCGGGGAGCTGTTTTTT
TRBV11-2	TRBJ2-1	NA	NA	CASSPVRGQNEQFF	TGTGCCAGCAGCCCGGTAAGGGGTCAAAATGAGCAGTTCTTC
TRBV4-3	TRBJ2-7	once	TRBD2	CASSQALAGLPYEQYF	TGCGCCAGCAGCCAAGCTCTAGCGGGCCTACCCTACGAGCAGTACTTC